This T cell receptor beta chain was observed in a study of cytomegalovirus exposure and HLA in healthy donors. Study-level background: From about 179 million T cells, an earlier analysis saw some 120 million unique TCR beta sequences. Genotyping of hundreds of donors showed that 80% to 90% belonged to the Caucasian-associated ancestry cluster.

Study-wide points: Equally common other TCR beta chains were less clonally expanded than HLA-associated ones, a later analysis found.

This clone was detected only once. Its antigen is currently unknown. CDR3 size: 16 residues. Germline V CDR1 and CDR2: SGDLS, YYNGEE. Trimming cost V 0 bases and J 8 bases; bases outside gene matches: 8. The PCR contained 60 Vbeta and 13 Jbeta primers. Some clones are missing from TCRdb's copy, which holds only in-frame ones; the method was immunoSEQ multiplex PCR. The data show 84,000 or so clones, around 74% seen once. The clonotype originates from a boy younger than 18 in good health and CMV-seronegative. The specimen sequenced was PBMCs. The V call is TRBV9, the J call TRBJ2-1, with TRBD2 identical over 10 bases. The CDR3 nucleotides read TGTGCCAGCAGCGTAGAGGCCAGCGGGGGGGTCTATGAGCAGTTCTTC. Encoded protein: CASSVEASGGVYEQFF.